A selection of T cell receptor beta chains follows, all from one sample in a study of blood T cell repertoires in COVID-19. TCRdb's copy holds only in-frame clones and misses some; the assay was immunoSEQ multiplex PCR. The sample holds roughly 200,000 clones, around 94% seen once. The specimen sequenced was peripheral blood. All receptors come from a man aged 25 to 45 with COVID-19, enrolled during active disease. Each CDR3 is given with its conserved first and last residue. Each record gives: clone size, D gene, V gene, J gene, CDR3 protein, CDR3 DNA. D genes are given only for firm matches. The size entry is marked missing in some rows and otherwise reads once, few, many or a size class.

few	TRBD1	TRBV5-1	TRBJ1-4	CASSNDGQGREKLFF	TGCGCCAGCAGCAATGACGGACAGGGCCGTGAAAAACTGTTTTTT
.	TRBD2	TRBV19	TRBJ2-3	CASSMGLAGGASTDTQYF	TGTGCCAGTAGTATGGGACTAGCGGGGGGTGCTAGCACAGATACGCAGTATTTT
.	.	TRBV5-4	TRBJ1-4	CASSLVSGEKLFF	TGTGCCAGCAGCTTGGTATCGGGTGAAAAACTGTTTTTT
.	.	TRBV7-6	TRBJ1-1	CASSSNRAYTEAFF	TGTGCCAGCAGCTCTAACAGGGCATACACTGAAGCTTTCTTT
.	TRBD1	TRBV5-1	TRBJ1-1	CASSLFDREFTEAFF	TGCGCCAGCAGCTTGTTTGACAGGGAGTTCACTGAAGCTTTCTTT
.	.	TRBV21-1	TRBJ1-5	CASSTRTGLKGISNQPQHF	TGTGCCAGCAGCACTCGGACAGGGCTCAAAGGGATTAGCAATCAGCCCCAGCATTTT
.	TRBD1	TRBV19	TRBJ2-3	CASSTRTGGLSTDTQYF	TGTGCCAGTAGTACCCGGACAGGGGGACTTAGCACAGATACGCAGTATTTT
.	TRBD2	TRBV9	TRBJ2-3	CASSVEPSGGFSDTQYF	TGTGCCAGCAGCGTAGAGCCTAGCGGGGGGTTCTCAGATACGCAGTATTTT
.	TRBD1	TRBV5-1	TRBJ1-1	CASSQRTGTGGVNTEAFF	TGCGCCAGCAGCCAACGTACCGGGACAGGGGGAGTCAACACTGAAGCTTTCTTT
.	.	TRBV3-1/TRBV3-2	TRBJ1-1	CASSQDLRGQRGRVGNTEAFF	TGTGCCAGCAGCCAAGATCTCAGGGGTCAGAGGGGGAGGGTTGGGAACACTGAAGCTTTCTTT
.	.	TRBV10-3	TRBJ2-2	CAISLFTENTGELFF	TGTGCCATCAGTCTTTTTACAGAAAACACCGGGGAGCTGTTTTTT
.	.	TRBV7-7	TRBJ1-2	CASSPRTAGYGYTF	TGTGCCAGCAGCCCCCGGACTGCCGGGTATGGCTACACCTTC
once	TRBD1	TRBV4-2	TRBJ2-2	CASSLGTGGGRELFF	TGTGCCAGCAGCCTAGGTACAGGGGGCGGGAGGGAGCTGTTTTTT
.	TRBD1	TRBV9	TRBJ2-4	CASSTRQGPQYF	TGTGCCAGCAGCACTAGACAGGGGCCTCAGTACTTC
.	.	TRBV5-6	TRBJ1-6	CASSPGTRAFPLHF	TGTGCCAGCAGCCCCGGGACAAGGGCGTTCCCCCTCCACTTT
.	.	TRBV6-5	TRBJ1-2	CASSYRRQSDGYTF	TGTGCCAGCAGTTACCGGCGACAGTCAGATGGCTACACCTTC
.	.	TRBV20-1	TRBJ1-1	CSATKNTEAFF	TGCAGTGCAACTAAGAACACTGAAGCTTTCTTT
once	.	TRBV9	TRBJ1-6	CASQEEYNSPLHF	TGTGCCAGCCAGGAGGAATATAATTCACCCCTCCACTTT
.	TRBD1	TRBV7-2	TRBJ1-6	CASSPPSGTGVEALHF	TGTGCCAGCAGCCCTCCTTCGGGGACAGGGGTCGAAGCCCTCCACTTT
.	.	TRBV6-6	TRBJ1-1	CASRGPGNTEAFF	TGTGCCAGCAGGGGTCCAGGGAACACTGAAGCTTTCTTT
.	.	TRBV5-4	TRBJ2-7	CASSLAQGKYEQYF	TGTGCCAGCAGCTTGGCACAGGGTAAGTACGAGCAGTACTTC
.	.	TRBV4-1	TRBJ1-1	CASSRVYDRVETEAFF	TGCGCCAGCAGCCGCGTCTATGACAGAGTTGAAACTGAAGCTTTCTTT
few	.	TRBV6-5	TRBJ1-5	CASSIGPDNQPQHF	TGTGCCAGCAGCATTGGGCCCGACAATCAGCCCCAGCATTTT
.	.	TRBV29-1	TRBJ1-1	CSVEPHGNTEAFF	TGCAGCGTTGAACCGCACGGGAACACTGAAGCTTTCTTT
.	.	TRBV24-1	TRBJ2-3	CATSGGGGDTQYF	TGTGCCACCAGTGGTGGGGGAGGAGATACGCAGTATTTT
once	TRBD1	TRBV2	TRBJ1-5	CASSDRRGDQPQHF	TGTGCCAGCAGTGACCGCAGGGGGGATCAGCCCCAGCATTTT
once	TRBD1	TRBV5-4	TRBJ2-2	CASSLQGAQNGELFF	TGTGCCAGCAGCTTACAGGGGGCGCAGAACGGGGAGCTGTTTTTT
once	.	TRBV15	TRBJ1-2	CATSREGGGLYGYTF	TGTGCCACCAGCAGAGAGGGCGGAGGGCTCTATGGCTACACCTTC
.	TRBD1	TRBV7-6	TRBJ1-2	CASSPGQENTNYGYTF	TGTGCCAGCAGCCCGGGACAGGAGAATACTAACTATGGCTACACCTTC